This T cell receptor (beta chain) appears in the sequencing data of a study of blood T cell repertoires in COVID-19. In the study overall: Acute and convalescent COVID-19 samples came from the United States, Italy and Spain.

Exposed enrollees encountered a COVID-19 case at some point within 2 weeks before study entry. Trimming stripped 2 bases from V and 11 bases from J, with 16 bases between. Germline V CDR1 and CDR2: MNHEY, SMNVEV (reference sequence). The CDR3 runs 13 residues. The table came from immunoSEQ multiplex PCR; TCRdb's copy has only in-frame clones and leaves some out. The sample shows 110,000 to 150,000 clones, more than 80% of them seen only once. This receptor was taken from a young woman who had been exposed to COVID-19. This chain joins TRBV27 and TRBJ2-7; perhaps TRBD1 as D (5 bases). Sequences were obtained from PBMCs or T cells enriched from blood (not recorded which). CDR3 amino acids: CASSLGPVKGEYF. CDR3 nucleotides: TGTGCCAGCAGTTTAGGGCCAGTAAAAGGGGAGTACTTC.